This TCR beta chain was retrieved from a study of metastatic and nonmetastatic thyroid tumors. Study as a whole: Across blood and tumor or nodule tissue, repertoires from malignant and benign thyroid patients were compared with one another. Study conclusions and caveats: It was reportedly found that TCR beta diversity was significantly higher in malignant thyroid tumors than in benign nodules, a difference seen in both blood and tumor samples.

Thyroid surgery had not been preceded by any treatment in any patient. Trimming removed 1 base from V and 5 bases from J, with 15 bases in between. The CDR3 has 17 residues. Per the original data handling: Using the CDR3 differences seen across clinicopathological groups, the authors built a distant-metastasis classifier for papillary thyroid cancer, which was meant to discriminate distant-metastatic patients. TCRdb re-clonotyped the PCR reads via MiXCR. The V and J calls and clone size are TCRdb's, not the authors'. The repertoire holds about 39,000 clones, with approximately 17% as singletons. For this clone: Its antigen is unknown. This sequence may be a read error, since a much larger clone differs from it by one base.

The chain has TRBV12-3 or TRBV12-4 and TRBJ1-6; weak D call: TRBD1 (5 bases). The sequence came from a female donor with papillary thyroid cancer or a benign thyroid nodule (not recorded which). Some clones in this sample may be carry-over from other donors' samples. Material for sequencing was tumor tissue. The CDR3 DNA follows: TGTGCCAGCAGTTTAGTAGGGTGGGGGGGGAATAATTCACCCCTCCACTTT. Translating it yields CASSLVGWGGNNSPLHF.